The present entry profiles one TCR beta chain with its context. Ten or more counts support this clonotype. Its antigen remains undetermined. No much larger clone exists at a distance of one base, and base qualities are not known. Via the germline V gene, CDR1 is MDHEN and CDR2 SYDVKM. The CDR3 covers 12 residues, taking in both the cysteine and the phenylalanine. Solely the CDR3 DNA is kept, with 36 bases framed from the first base. Between the V and J ends, shortened by 7 bases and 9 bases respectively, the junction contains 15 bases. The entry originates in a study of regulatory T cells in long-lasting Graves disease (dated by TCRdb to about 2021). Regarding the research as a whole: In the newly diagnosed Graves' disease group, patients had been taking antithyroid drugs for less than 3 months. The study was registered as a clinical trial and conducted in China. Peripheral blood TCR sequencing and RNA sequencing compared persistent Graves' disease patients with newly diagnosed Graves' disease patients. A total of 35 or so samples were covered by TCR sequencing, comprising approximately 13 persistent and 20 or so newly diagnosed Graves' disease patients.

The time point label, read with the paper, signifies: newly diagnosed GD, antithyroid drugs for less than 3 months. RNA was extracted from PBMCs in TRIzol for both TCR sequencing and RNA sequencing. The diagnosis of Graves' disease followed American Thyroid Association guidelines. Recruitment of patients was carried out at an endocrinology department in Xi'an, China. From each patient, roughly 9 milliliters of peripheral blood was collected into an EDTA anticoagulant tube. PBMCs were isolated by Ficoll Paque Plus density gradient separation without further T cell sorting. An Agilent 2100 Bioanalyzer and agarose gel were used to check RNA quality, and a NanoDrop 2000 was used to measure RNA concentration. The paper's findings and limits, for the study overall: A larger number of public clonotypes was shared among persistent patients (around 3,000) than among newly diagnosed patients (roughly 1,000). TRBV28, TRBJ1-2 and TRBJ2-5 were preferentially used in persistent disease, while TRBV20-1 and TRBJ2-1 were favored in newly diagnosed disease. Persistent Graves' disease patients showed lower TCR Shannon entropy and fewer highly expanded clones than newly diagnosed patients, suggesting clonal expansion. The authors noted that the small sample size was a limitation that may lower accuracy. Sequencing and analysis were limited to the TCR beta chain. Because the primary lesion, thyroid tissue, could not be accessed, the study looked at peripheral blood alone.

The library relied on multiplex PCR. TCRdb names Illumina HiSeq 4000 as the instrument used. iRepertoire HTBI primers and Arm-PCR amplification of CDR3 regions were used to construct TCR beta libraries. PCR products were gel purified before sequencing. The original pipeline was this. A total of 62 TRBV and some 15 TRBJ segments were identified across samples and were used for gene usage analysis of CDR3 amino acid clonotypes. COPE and FqMerger were used to merge filtered high-quality paired reads into contigs. BLAST was used to align contigs to the IMGT TRBV, TRBD and TRBJ reference genes, and CDR3 was defined following IMGT. Any clonotype with a frequency above 0.1% was classified as a highly expanded clone. Shannon entropy served as the measure of repertoire diversity, while the Gini coefficient captured V-J evenness. Public clonotypes were defined as clonotypes shared by more than one individual. The public reads were quality trimmed at Q25 with fastp and then assembled into clones with MiXCR by TCRdb, keeping productive beta chains. All rows with the same CDR3 protein become a single entry with the most common DNA and genes. These V and J calls are TCRdb output, not the study's own analysis. Present in this sample are about 420,000 distinct CDR3 sequences, less than 20% of which were seen just once. Of the sample, about 23% falls within the top ten clones.

These same records also appear under a second study, on T cells in Graves' hyperthyroidism and ophthalmopathy. The second publication reports: A patient counted as having stable Graves' hyperthyroidism if no progression to ophthalmopathy occurred over 18 months of follow-up. The hyperthyroidism patients were between 18 and 65 years old and newly diagnosed, with a disease duration of less than 2 months. Patients with uncontrolled infections, other autoimmune diseases, pregnancy or lactation were excluded. Diagnoses were established on the basis of clinical symptoms, serum thyroxine and TRAb, thyroid ultrasound, and orbital computed tomography. The first round of RT-PCR for the TCR CDR3 was performed with the HTBI primer set and the Qiagen OneStep RT-PCR kit. Most expanded thyroid clonotypes (frequency above 0.001) were also found in blood, which suggests that blood repertoires may mirror thyroid immune responses. Ophthalmopathy was separated from stable hyperthyroidism by a 13 V-J signature model, with approximately 86% sensitivity and approximately 81% specificity obtained in cross-validation and 80%/75% obtained in testing. In validation, progression to ophthalmopathy was predicted by the model with 55% to 71% sensitivity and 72% to 80% specificity, a median of 6.5 months before onset. To identify TCR V-J signatures that set the groups apart, the researchers used a discovery cohort of 100 patients, made up of about 44 with Graves' ophthalmopathy and 57 with stable Graves' hyperthyroidism. Whether ophthalmopathy could be predicted prospectively was tested in an independent validation cohort made up of roughly 19 hyperthyroidism patients plus 17 patients who later progressed to ophthalmopathy. The 100 discovery patients were randomly split 7:3 into training and test sets. In several Graves' hyperthyroidism patients, the study also compared T-cell repertoires from thyroid tissue with T-cell repertoires from blood. Once sampling was done, hyperthyroidism patients were given methimazole at a starting dose of 30 mg daily, whereas ophthalmopathy patients were given high-dose intravenous methylprednisolone. A second multiplex PCR round built the libraries, followed by size selection and purification. Libraries were sequenced paired-end with 100 bp reads on an Illumina HiSeq2000. SOAPnuke was used to process the raw data, throwing out any read that contained adapters or uncalled bases, had a mean Phred below 15, or lacked an exact constant-primer or identifier match. COPE v1.2.5 was used to merge the high-quality paired reads, and each unique nucleotide sequence was defined as a clonotype. MiTCR v1.1 was used to align the clonotypes against IMGT TRBV, TRBD and TRBJ reference segments. The analysis included only V-J combinations with a frequency above 0.0001, which together covered over 98% of the repertoires. The TCS score was defined as F50 (clonal expansion) divided by E x V (chaos), with BLOSUM62-based TCRdist calculated between CDR3 peptides within each V-J. Welch's t-statistics and random forest reduced fewer than 550 V-J features to 13, which were used in a naive Bayes classifier (R e1071). Sample size was not statistically predetermined, and blinding of investigators to group allocation was not performed. TCR Vbeta CDR3 sequencing of 120 to 150 peripheral blood samples (43 ophthalmopathy, 75 or so hyperthyroidism and some 17 progressor patients) is reported in the paper.

The chain uses TRBV28 and TRBJ1-1; the D gene assignment is ambiguous. Sequences were derived from peripheral blood mononuclear cells (PBMCs), sampled at new diagnosis, from a patient treated with antithyroid drugs. The receptor's source is a woman younger than 30 with Graves disease. Donor details come from another sample of the same person, matched by shared clones. The CDR3 protein sequence reads: CASTRPSSKAFF. At the DNA level, the sequence is TGTGCCAGCACTCGCCCGTCAAGTAAAGCTTTCTTT.